The T cell receptor beta chain described here comes from a study of glioma-infiltrating T cells after dendritic cell vaccination. This CDR3 is 15 amino acids long. Unmatched junction bases numbered 5, after V lost 4 bases and J lost 2 bases. Germline V gene lookup returns CDR1 SGHRS and CDR2 YFSETQ. TCRdb keeps only in-frame clones here, not all; method: immunoSEQ multiplex PCR. The sample has 45,000 to 50,000 clones, around 86% seen once. This TCR was recovered from a human donor with glioblastoma. The chain links TRBV5-1 to TRBJ2-2; 7 nucleotides align to TRBD1. This sample comprised blood, obtained before dendritic cell vaccination. The CDR3 protein is CASSRGQANTGELFF. For the CDR3, the DNA is TGCGCCAGCAGCAGAGGACAGGCTAACACCGGGGAGCTGTTTTTT.